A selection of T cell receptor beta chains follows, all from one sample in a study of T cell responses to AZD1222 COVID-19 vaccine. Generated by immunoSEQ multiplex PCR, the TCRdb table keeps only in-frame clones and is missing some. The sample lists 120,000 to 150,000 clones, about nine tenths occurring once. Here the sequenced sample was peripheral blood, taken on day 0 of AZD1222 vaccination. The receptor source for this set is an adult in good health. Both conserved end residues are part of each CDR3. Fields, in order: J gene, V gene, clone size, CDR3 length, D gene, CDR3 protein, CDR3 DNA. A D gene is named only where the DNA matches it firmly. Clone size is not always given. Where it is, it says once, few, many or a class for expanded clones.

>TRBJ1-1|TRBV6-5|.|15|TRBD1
CASSPRARGDWEAFF
TGTGCCAGCAGTCCTCGGGCCAGGGGGGACTGGGAAGCTTTCTTT
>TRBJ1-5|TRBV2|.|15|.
CASRRGFRDNQPQHF
TGTGCCAGCCGTCGAGGTTTTAGGGATAATCAGCCCCAGCATTTT
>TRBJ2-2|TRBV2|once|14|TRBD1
CASCRTGESGELFF
TGTGCCAGCTGCAGGACAGGGGAGTCCGGGGAGCTGTTTTTT
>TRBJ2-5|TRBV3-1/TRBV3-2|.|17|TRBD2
CASSRQLAGGRLETQYF
TGTGCCAGCAGCCGACAACTAGCGGGGGGGCGCCTGGAGACCCAGTACTTC
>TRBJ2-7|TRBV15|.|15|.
CATSRGSTASYEQYF
TGTGCCACCAGCAGAGGTAGTACAGCTAGCTACGAGCAGTACTTC
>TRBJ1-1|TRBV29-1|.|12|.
CSAGLDTTEAFF
TGCAGCGCAGGGTTGGATACCACTGAAGCTTTCTTT
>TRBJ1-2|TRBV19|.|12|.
CATFTEYGGYTF
TGTGCCACCTTTACAGAGTATGGTGGCTACACCTTC
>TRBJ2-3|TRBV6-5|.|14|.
CASMLSLWGDTQYF
TGTGCCAGCATGCTGAGTCTATGGGGGGATACGCAGTATTTT
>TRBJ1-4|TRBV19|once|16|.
CASSQNRLGANEKLFF
TGTGCCAGTAGCCAGAACAGGTTAGGGGCTAATGAAAAACTGTTTTTT
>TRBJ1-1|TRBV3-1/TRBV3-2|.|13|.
CASSLQGNTEAFF
TGTGCCAGCAGCTTACAGGGAAACACTGAAGCTTTCTTT
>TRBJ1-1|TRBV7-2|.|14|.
CASSWDISIPEAFF
TGTGCCAGCAGCTGGGACATCTCGATCCCTGAAGCTTTCTTT
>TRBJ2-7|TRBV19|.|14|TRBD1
CASSLWTGDYEQYF
TGTGCCAGTAGTCTCTGGACAGGGGACTACGAGCAGTACTTC
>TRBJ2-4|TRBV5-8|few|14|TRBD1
CASSWDRAKNIQYF
TGTGCCAGCAGCTGGGACAGAGCCAAAAACATTCAGTACTTC
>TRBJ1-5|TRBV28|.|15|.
CASSNTPGGNQPQHF
TGTGCCAGCAGCAACACCCCAGGGGGCAATCAGCCCCAGCATTTT
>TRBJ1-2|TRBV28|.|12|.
CASSSGGDGYTF
TGTGCCAGCAGTTCCGGTGGGGATGGCTACACCTTC
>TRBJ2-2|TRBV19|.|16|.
CASSIDAGRDTGELFF
TGTGCCAGTAGTATTGATGCGGGGCGGGACACCGGGGAGCTGTTTTTT
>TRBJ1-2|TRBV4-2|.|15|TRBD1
CASSQEGRGRDGYTF
TGTGCCAGCAGCCAAGAGGGCAGGGGGAGGGATGGCTACACCTTC
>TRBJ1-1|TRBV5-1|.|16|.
CASRKKGPPDDAEAFF
TGCGCCAGCAGGAAAAAGGGCCCCCCAGATGACGCTGAAGCTTTCTTT
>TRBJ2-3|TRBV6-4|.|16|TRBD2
CASSPLAGGPGDTQYF
TGTGCCAGCAGTCCACTAGCGGGGGGGCCAGGGGATACGCAGTATTTT
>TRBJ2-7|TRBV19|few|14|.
CASSILPGTREQYF
TGTGCCAGTAGTATACTACCCGGGACGCGCGAGCAGTACTTC
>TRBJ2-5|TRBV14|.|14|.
CASKGLAGQETQYF
TGTGCCAGCAAAGGGCTGGCCGGACAAGAGACCCAGTACTTC
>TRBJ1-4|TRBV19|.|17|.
CASSLEGSGTTNEKLFF
TGTGCCAGTAGTCTAGAGGGCAGCGGGACAACTAATGAAAAACTGTTTTTT
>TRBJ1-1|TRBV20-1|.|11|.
CSVPGTLIAFF
TGCAGTGTGCCCGGGACTTTGATAGCTTTCTTT
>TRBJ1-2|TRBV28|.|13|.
CASSLSGGYGYTF
TGTGCCAGCAGTTTATCGGGGGGCTATGGCTACACCTTC
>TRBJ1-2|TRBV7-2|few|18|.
CASSPRPPSRSANYGYTF
TGTGCCAGCAGCCCGCGACCGCCGAGCCGATCGGCTAACTATGGCTACACCTTC
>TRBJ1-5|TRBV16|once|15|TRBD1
CASSPGQFNNQPQHF
TGTGCCAGCAGCCCGGGACAGTTCAACAATCAGCCCCAGCATTTT
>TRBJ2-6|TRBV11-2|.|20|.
CASSLEQSSVSYFGANVLTF
TGTGCCAGCAGCTTAGAGCAGTCTAGCGTAAGCTACTTTGGGGCCAACGTCCTGACTTTC
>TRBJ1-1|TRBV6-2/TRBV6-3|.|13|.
CASSRGFLTEAFF
TGTGCCAGCAGTCGGGGGTTTCTGACTGAAGCTTTCTTT
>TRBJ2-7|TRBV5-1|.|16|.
CASSPRQGQLDREQYF
TGCGCCAGCAGCCCCCGCCAGGGGCAGCTCGACCGCGAGCAGTACTTC
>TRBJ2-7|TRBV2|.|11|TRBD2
CASREGYEQYF
TGTGCCAGCCGGGAGGGGTACGAGCAGTACTTC